One and the same sample provided the 9 T cell receptor beta chains below, sequenced in a study of cytomegalovirus exposure and HLA in healthy donors. The data were produced by immunoSEQ multiplex PCR, yet TCRdb's version contains in-frame clones alone and is incomplete. The sample lists 250,000 to 300,000 clones, almost 90% occurring once. The sequencing input was PBMCs. These TCRs come from a woman between 18 and 29 years old in good health and CMV-seronegative.

CDR3 in amino acids: CASSSTGNGETQYF. The CDR3 DNA is TGTGCCAGCAGCTCGACAGGGAACGGAGAGACCCAGTACTTC. This chain connects TRBV7-7 to TRBJ2-5; 7 bases map to TRBD1. With V trimmed by 4 bases and J by 4 bases, 6 bases remained unmatched. Germline CDR1 reads SSHAT; CDR2 reads FNYEAQ (reference sequence). The CDR3 is made up of 14 amino acids.

This chain uses TRBV6-5 with TRBJ1-5, with TRBD1 matching over 7 bases. The CDR3 spans 15 residues. Trimming cost V 6 bases and J 2 bases; bases outside gene matches: 7. Germline V gives CDR1 MNHEY, CDR2 SVGAGI. The CDR3 nucleotides read TGTGCCAGCAGCAAAGACAGGGAGGGCAATCAGCCCCAGCATTTT. It codes for CASSKDREGNQPQHF.

V usage is TRBV7-3 and J usage is TRBJ2-2, with 12 bases matching TRBD1. Looked up from germline, CDR1 is SGHTA and CDR2 is FQGTGA. The CDR3 length is 17 residues. The ends lost 2 bases at V and 3 bases at J; junction bases unmatched: 4. CDR3 bases: TGTGCCAGCAGCTTAGGGACAGGGGGCTGGCACACCGGGGAGCTGTTTTTT. Encoded protein: CASSLGTGGWHTGELFF.

The V gene is TRBV2, the J gene TRBJ1-2, with D possibly being TRBD1 (5 bases). The V end was cut by 5 bases, the J end by 4 bases, with 17 bases between. The length of the CDR3 is 15 residues. CDR1 is SNHLY and CDR2 is FYNNEI in the germline V gene. The CDR3 loop is CASSPQVAGGYGYTF. The CDR3 DNA is TGTGCCAGCAGTCCCCAGGTGGCGGGGGGCTATGGCTACACCTTC.

The sample holds a few counts of this clone. This sequence joins TRBV6-1 and TRBJ2-7, with TRBD1 matching 8 bases. The CDR3 runs 14 residues. Germline CDR1 reads MNHNS; CDR2 reads SASEGT. V lost 5 bases, J lost 3 bases, and 6 bases stayed unmatched. The CDR3 loop reads CASSPGQGRYEQYF. CDR3 coding DNA: TGTGCCAGCAGTCCAGGACAGGGACGCTACGAGCAGTACTTC.

CDR3 region: CASSFNDRGSYEQYF. The CDR3 DNA reads as TGTGCCAGCAGTTTTAATGACAGGGGGTCCTACGAGCAGTACTTC. The chain employs TRBV28 and TRBJ2-7; 9 bases fit TRBD1. Germline CDR1 and CDR2: MDHEN and SYDVKM. The CDR3 has 15 amino acids. J was trimmed by 1 base and V by 3 bases; bases with no gene match: 4.

V usage is TRBV4-1 and J usage is TRBJ1-4; possible D gene TRBD1, 5 bases. CDR3 size: 14 residues. V was shortened by 4 bases and J by 4 bases, with 10 bases between the two germline ends. Germline V CDR1 and CDR2: MGHRA, YSYEKL. The CDR3 bases are TGCGCCAGCAGCCGACAGACTTATAATGAAAAACTGTTTTTT. This sequence encodes CASSRQTYNEKLFF.

The genes are TRBV5-1 and TRBJ1-6; 11 bases align to TRBD1. Germline V lookup: CDR1 SGHRS, CDR2 YFSETQ. There are 19 residues in the CDR3. After removal of 5 bases from V and 0 bases from J, the junction contained 10 bases not matched to a gene. CDR3 protein: CASRVGDRGISSYNSPLHF. The CDR3 DNA reads as TGCGCCAGCAGGGTGGGGGACAGGGGGATATCCTCCTATAATTCACCCCTCCACTTT. Variable domain in full (rest from reference TRBV5-1 and TRBJ1-6): KAGVTQTPRYLIKTRGQQVTLSCSPISGHRSVSWYQQTPGQGLQFLFEYFSETQRNKGNFPGRFSGRQFSNSRSEMNVSTLELGDSALYLCASRVGDRGISSYNSPLHFGNGTRLTVT.

This sequence joins TRBV5-1 and TRBJ1-1, with TRBD1 matching 10 bases. CDR1 is SGHRS and CDR2 is YFSETQ in the germline V gene. CDR3 length equals 14 residues. The V gene end was trimmed by 4 bases and the J gene end by 4 bases; junction bases not matched to a gene: 4. The CDR3, as DNA: TGCGCCAGCAGCCCGGGACAGGGGTCCACTGAAGCTTTCTTT. It codes for CASSPGQGSTEAFF.